This TCR beta chain was observed in a study of blood T cell repertoires in COVID-19. Method: immunoSEQ multiplex PCR; TCRdb's copy keeps in-frame clones and lacks some. Counted here are around 150,000 clones, about 84% occurring once; the ten biggest clones make up over 5%. Sequenced input: peripheral blood. The receptor's source is a human donor in a cohort sampled during active COVID-19.

The CDR3 loop is CASSLQAGGLVGTQYF. The CDR3 nucleotides read TGTGCCAGCAGTTTACAAGCGGGGGGGCTGGTTGGTACGCAGTATTTT. This chain uses TRBV27 with TRBJ2-3, with 10 bases fitting TRBD2. J lost 8 bases, V lost 2 bases, and 10 bases had no gene match. The germline V gene has CDR1 MNHEY and CDR2 SMNVEV (reference sequence). The CDR3 is 16 residues long.